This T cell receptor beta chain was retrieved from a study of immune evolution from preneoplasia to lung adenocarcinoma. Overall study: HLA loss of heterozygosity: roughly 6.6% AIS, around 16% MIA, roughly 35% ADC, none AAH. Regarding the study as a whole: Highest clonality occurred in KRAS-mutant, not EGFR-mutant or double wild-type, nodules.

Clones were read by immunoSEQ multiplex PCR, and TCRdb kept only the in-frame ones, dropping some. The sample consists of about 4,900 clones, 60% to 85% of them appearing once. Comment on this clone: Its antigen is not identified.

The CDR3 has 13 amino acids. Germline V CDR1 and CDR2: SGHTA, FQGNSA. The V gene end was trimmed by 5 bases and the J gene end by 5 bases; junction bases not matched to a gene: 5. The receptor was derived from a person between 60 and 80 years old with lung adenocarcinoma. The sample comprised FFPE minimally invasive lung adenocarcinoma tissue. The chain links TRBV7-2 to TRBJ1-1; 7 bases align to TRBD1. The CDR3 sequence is CASSRGGWTEAFF. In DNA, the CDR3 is TGTGCCAGCAGCCGAGGGGGCTGGACTGAAGCTTTCTTT.